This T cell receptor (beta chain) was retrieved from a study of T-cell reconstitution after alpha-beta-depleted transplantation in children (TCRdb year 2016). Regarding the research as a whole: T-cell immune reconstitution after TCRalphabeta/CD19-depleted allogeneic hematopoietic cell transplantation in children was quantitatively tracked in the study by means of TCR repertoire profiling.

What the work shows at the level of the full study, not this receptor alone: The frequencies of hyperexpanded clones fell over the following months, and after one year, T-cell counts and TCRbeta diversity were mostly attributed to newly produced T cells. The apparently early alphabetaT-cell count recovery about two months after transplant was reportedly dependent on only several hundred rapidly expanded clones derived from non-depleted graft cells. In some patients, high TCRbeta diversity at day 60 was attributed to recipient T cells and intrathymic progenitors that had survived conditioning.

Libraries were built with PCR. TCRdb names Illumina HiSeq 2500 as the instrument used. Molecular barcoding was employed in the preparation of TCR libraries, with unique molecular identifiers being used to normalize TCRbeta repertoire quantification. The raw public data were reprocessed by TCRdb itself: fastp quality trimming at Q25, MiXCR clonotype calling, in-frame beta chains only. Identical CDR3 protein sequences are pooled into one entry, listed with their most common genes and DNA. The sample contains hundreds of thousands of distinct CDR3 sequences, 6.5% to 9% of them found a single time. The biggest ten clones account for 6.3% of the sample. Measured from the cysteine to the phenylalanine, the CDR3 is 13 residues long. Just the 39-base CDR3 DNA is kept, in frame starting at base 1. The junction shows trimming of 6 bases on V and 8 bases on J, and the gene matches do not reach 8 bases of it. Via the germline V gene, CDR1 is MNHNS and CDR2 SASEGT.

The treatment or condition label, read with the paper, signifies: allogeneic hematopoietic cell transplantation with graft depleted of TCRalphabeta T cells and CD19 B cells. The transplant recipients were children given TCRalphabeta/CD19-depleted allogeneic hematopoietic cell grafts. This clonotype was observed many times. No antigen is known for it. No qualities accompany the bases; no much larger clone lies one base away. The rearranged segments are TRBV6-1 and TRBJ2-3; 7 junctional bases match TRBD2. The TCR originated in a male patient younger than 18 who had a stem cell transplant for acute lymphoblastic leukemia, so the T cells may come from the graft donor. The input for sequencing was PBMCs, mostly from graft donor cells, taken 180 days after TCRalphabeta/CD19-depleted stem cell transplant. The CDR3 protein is CASRATSSGTQYF. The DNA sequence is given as TGTGCCAGCAGGGCGACTAGCTCCGGTACGCAGTATTTT.